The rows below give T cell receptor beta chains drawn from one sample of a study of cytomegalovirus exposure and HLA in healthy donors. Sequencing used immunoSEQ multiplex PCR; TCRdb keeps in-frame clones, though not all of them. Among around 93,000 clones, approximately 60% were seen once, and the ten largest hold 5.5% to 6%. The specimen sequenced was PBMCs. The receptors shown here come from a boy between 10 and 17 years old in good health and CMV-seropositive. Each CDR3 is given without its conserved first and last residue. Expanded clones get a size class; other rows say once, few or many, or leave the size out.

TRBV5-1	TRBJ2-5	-	ASSRVAGPRETQY
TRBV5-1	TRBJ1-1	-	ASSLVQGGNTEAF
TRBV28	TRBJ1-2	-	ASSFSLAVYGYT
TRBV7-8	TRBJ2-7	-	ASSLAGGPYEQY
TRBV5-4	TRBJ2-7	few	ASSPVGGTSYEQY
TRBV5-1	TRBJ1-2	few	ASSSGGGYT
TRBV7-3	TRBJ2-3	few	ASSSRSDRADTQY
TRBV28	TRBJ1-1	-	ASSFLTGGILNTEAF
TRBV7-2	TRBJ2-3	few	ASSQGASGSRDTQY
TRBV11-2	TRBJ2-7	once	ASSSPGRGLAGVSYEQY
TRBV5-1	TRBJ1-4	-	ASSLGGQGNEKLF
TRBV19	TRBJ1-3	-	ASSFSGSLSGNTIY
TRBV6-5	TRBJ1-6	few	ASSRGDGAHLH
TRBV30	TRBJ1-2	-	AWSPDRGAYGYT
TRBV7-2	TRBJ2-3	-	ASSLGFSDTQY
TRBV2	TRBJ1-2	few	ASSADRGNGGYP
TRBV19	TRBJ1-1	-	ASSIVVLSSSEAF
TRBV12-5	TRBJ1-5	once	ASGTGGNQPQH
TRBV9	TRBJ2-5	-	ASSVGVLQETQY
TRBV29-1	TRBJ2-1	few	SVEPKLVGLDEQF
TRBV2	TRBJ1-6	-	ASRAETGVSPLH
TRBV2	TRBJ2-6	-	ASSAERTEVSGANVLT
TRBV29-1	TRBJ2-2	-	SVEPRDSLSGELF
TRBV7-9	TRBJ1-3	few	ASSLPRGGAGNTIY
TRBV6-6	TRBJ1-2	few	ASSIRQAGYGYT
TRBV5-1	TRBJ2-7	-	ASSLVLLGDADEQY
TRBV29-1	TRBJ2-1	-	SAPSSGIYNEQF
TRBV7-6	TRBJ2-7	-	ASSFGRESEQY
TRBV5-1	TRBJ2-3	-	ASSAGGTDTQY
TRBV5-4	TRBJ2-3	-	ASSPPGGGGADTQY
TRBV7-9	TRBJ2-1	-	SSSSGGGEQF
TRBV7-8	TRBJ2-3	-	ASSDSPGTDTQY
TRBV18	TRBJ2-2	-	ASSPRDFFTGELF
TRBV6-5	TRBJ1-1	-	ASATGGDTEAF
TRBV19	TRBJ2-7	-	ASSIPGTGRNEQY
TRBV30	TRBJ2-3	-	AWGGRGTDTQY
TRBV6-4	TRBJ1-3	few	ASSDSPSDRVYTIY
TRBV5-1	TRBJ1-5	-	ASSVGTPSNQPQH
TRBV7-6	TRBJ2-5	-	ASSSSGQETQY
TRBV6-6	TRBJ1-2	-	ASSYSRDTANYGYT